The source of this T cell receptor (beta chain) is a study of Graves' ophthalmopathy and Graves' hyperthyroidism. Stable hyperthyroidism denotes an absence of ophthalmopathy throughout 18 months of follow-up. Aged 18 to 65, hyperthyroidism patients had been newly diagnosed, with under 2 months' duration. The study's findings and limits: Detected in blood as well were most expanded thyroid clonotypes with frequency above 0.001.

This CDR3 spans 15 amino acids. The V and J ends lost 7 bases and 2 bases, in that order; junction bases with no gene match: 9. Germline V lookup: CDR1 LNHDA, CDR2 SQIVND (reference sequence). Amplification of the TCR beta CDR3 regions used RNA transcripts (as template). RT-PCR in the first round used HTBI primers; a second-round multiplex PCR followed. TCRdb fed the multiplex PCR reads into MiXCR, producing one record per CDR3 protein. The table shows approximately 410,000 distinct CDR3 sequences, with 15% occurring only once. This clonotype came up many times. The antigen is not known. The chain carries TRBV19 and TRBJ2-7; 9 bases match TRBD1. The sequence derives from a woman under 30 with stable Graves' hyperthyroidism. The sequenced material came from peripheral blood. The CDR3 region has the DNA TGTGCCAGTATCTCGTCACAGGGGGCGACCTACGAGCAGTACTTC. Its translation is CASISSQGATYEQYF.